These 14 T cell receptor beta chains share one sample of origin, sequenced in a study of T cells after yellow fever vaccination. TCRdb reprocessed the 5' RACE reads via MiXCR and lists one record per CDR3 protein. The sample holds under 600,000 distinct CDR3 sequences, approximately 13% seen once. The specimen was PBMCs, collected on the day of the yellow fever booster vaccination. Receptors were obtained from a man aged 25 to 40 who received the YFV17D yellow fever vaccine.

This clonotype was seen many times. The chain is built from TRBV28 and TRBJ2-1; D uncertain. The CDR3 totals 13 residues. Looked up from germline, CDR1 is MDHEN and CDR2 is SYDVKM. Between the trimmed V and J ends, which lost 2 bases and 3 bases, there was a span of 5 bases. This CDR3 is CASSLTDYNEQFF. The CDR3, as DNA: TGTGCCAGCAGTTTAACTGACTACAATGAGCAGTTCTTC.

This clonotype was counted only a few times. CDR3 coding DNA: TGTGCCAGCAGCCCCAGTCCAGCGATCGAGCAGTACTTC. Translating gives CASSPSPAIEQYF. The chain couples TRBV7-9 to TRBJ2-7; D gene uncertain. Germline loops: CDR1 SEHNR, CDR2 FQNEAQ (reference sequence). The CDR3 length is 13 residues. Trimming took off 5 bases at V and 6 bases at J, with 14 bases between the two ends.

This chain connects TRBV25-1 to TRBJ2-3; D is undetermined. The CDR3 totals 11 residues. CDR1 and CDR2 from the germline V gene are MGHDK and SYGVNS. V lost 10 bases and J 2 bases, leaving 7 bases between the germline ends. CDR3 loop: CATGFTDTQYF. The CDR3 DNA is TGTGCCACGGGCTTCACAGATACGCAGTATTTT.

This clonotype was observed a handful of times. The chain couples TRBV7-9 to TRBJ2-7; TRBD1 is a possible D gene (6 bases). CDR3 length equals 13 residues. The V end lost 5 bases, the J end lost 6 bases, and 14 bases lay between the germline ends. In germline, CDR1 is SEHNR, CDR2 FQNEAQ (reference sequence). Here the CDR3 reads CASSQQGGGEQYF. CDR3 coding DNA: TGTGCCAGCAGCCAACAGGGTGGGGGCGAGCAGTACTTC.

The chain has TRBV7-9 and TRBJ2-7; TRBD1 might be the D (5 bases). The CDR3 has 13 amino acids. CDR1 is SEHNR and CDR2 is FQNEAQ in the germline V gene (reference sequence). Trimming stripped 1 base from V and 6 bases from J, with 10 bases between. The CDR3: CASSLVEGVEQYF. CDR3 nucleotide sequence: TGTGCCAGCAGCTTAGTTGAAGGGGTCGAGCAGTACTTC.

This clonotype was seen a few times. The chain carries TRBV27 and TRBJ2-2; TRBD2 matches at 8 bases. This CDR3 region has 14 residues. V shed 6 bases, J shed 7 bases, and the junction held 7 bases outside the gene matches. In germline, CDR1 is MNHEY, CDR2 SMNVEV (reference sequence). The chain's CDR3 is CASRPGLELGELFF. The CDR3 DNA sequence: TGTGCCAGCAGGCCGGGACTAGAGCTCGGGGAGCTGTTTTTT.

This clonotype was seen more than once but under ten times. The chain couples TRBV12-3 or TRBV12-4 to TRBJ1-4; 7 bases align to TRBD1. The CDR3 is 16 residues long. The V and J ends lost 4 bases and 0 bases, in that order; junction bases with no gene match: 5. The CDR3 here is CASSYTGVATNEKLFF. The CDR3 DNA reads as TGTGCCAGCAGTTACACAGGGGTTGCAACTAATGAAAAACTGTTTTTT.

This clonotype was seen a handful of times. V gene TRBV19 combines with J gene TRBJ1-5; D unresolved. CDR3 size: 15 residues. Per germline, CDR1 LNHDA and CDR2 SQIVND (reference sequence). V dropped 7 bases and J dropped 0 bases, with 13 bases sitting between them. This chain's CDR3 is CASTSPWVSNQPQHF. CDR3 DNA: TGTGCCAGTACCTCACCCTGGGTTAGCAATCAGCCCCAGCATTTT.

The chain uses TRBV6-2 or TRBV6-3 and TRBJ2-2; 8 bases are shared with TRBD1. The CDR3 covers 16 residues. From germline, CDR1 is MNHEY and CDR2 SVGEGT. Losses at the gene ends were 8 bases for V and 0 bases for J; bases not matched to a gene: 8. CDR3 DNA sequence: TGTGCCAGCGCCATCTACAGGGGGGCGAACACCGGGGAGCTGTTTTTT. Residues: CASAIYRGANTGELFF.

This clonotype showed up many times. V and J are TRBV19 and TRBJ2-5, with 8 bases aligning to TRBD2. Germline assignment: CDR1 LNHDA and CDR2 SQIVND (reference sequence). The J segment lost 1 base and the V segment lost 3 bases, leaving 7 bases of the junction unmatched. This CDR3 contains 16 residues. Here the CDR3 reads CASSIAGGTLQETQYF. In DNA form, the CDR3 reads TGTGCCAGTAGTATCGCGGGAGGAACACTCCAAGAGACCCAGTACTTC.

A few counts support this clonotype. The chain couples TRBV6-4 to TRBJ2-2, with D maybe TRBD1 (7 bases). The length of the CDR3 is 15 residues. Looked up from germline, CDR1 is MRHNA and CDR2 is SNTAGT. V was pared by 5 bases and J by 4 bases, with 14 bases between. The CDR3 DNA sequence: TGTGCCAGCAGTATCCAGGGGGGAAGCACCGGGGAGCTGTTTTTT. It specifies CASSIQGGSTGELFF.

This clonotype was counted between two and nine times. This CDR3 is CASSESGTEAFF. For the CDR3, the DNA is TGTGCCAGCAGTGAATCGGGGACTGAAGCTTTCTTT. The chain combines TRBV2 with TRBJ1-1; D is undetermined. This CDR3 contains 12 residues. The germline gives CDR1 SNHLY, CDR2 FYNNEI. V was cut by 2 bases and J by 5 bases, with 6 bases left in between.

The chain links TRBV5-1 to TRBJ2-1, with 13 bases identical to TRBD2. CDR1 is SGHRS and CDR2 is YFSETQ in the germline V gene. V lost 10 bases and J lost 8; bases outside the gene matches: 21. The CDR3 runs to 18 residues. The CDR3, as DNA: TGCGCCGGACAATACAAAAGACGACTAGCGGGAGGAGTCGATGAGCAGTTCTTC. Protein: CAGQYKRRLAGGVDEQFF.

The rearrangement links TRBV7-2 to TRBJ1-2; D perhaps matches TRBD1 (5 bases). The V end was cut by 6 bases, the J end by 0 bases, with 14 bases between. This CDR3 contains 15 residues. The germline V gene encodes CDR1 SGHTA and CDR2 FQGNSA. The CDR3 sequence is CASRSGTGANYGYTF. In nucleotides, the CDR3 is TGTGCCAGCAGGTCAGGGACCGGAGCTAACTATGGCTACACCTTC.